This T cell receptor beta chain derives from a study of blood T cell repertoires in COVID-19. Generated by immunoSEQ multiplex PCR, the TCRdb table keeps only in-frame clones and is missing some. The profile shows hundreds of thousands of clones, over 85% of them singletons. Trimming removed 3 bases from V and 6 bases from J; junction bases left unmatched: 3. The CDR3 runs to 13 residues. Looked up from germline, CDR1 is MGHRA and CDR2 is YSYEKL. The sequence derives from a woman aged 30 to 39 with COVID-19, enrolled during active disease. Sequencing input: peripheral blood. The rearrangement links TRBV4-1 to TRBJ2-5; 8 bases line up with TRBD1. This CDR3 is CASSQDREQTQYF. Here the CDR3 DNA reads TGCGCCAGCAGCCAGGACAGGGAACAGACCCAGTACTTC.